Below, one T cell receptor beta chain is given with its context. Its antigen is unknown. No clone much larger than this one lies a single base away; base qualities are absent. The data belong to a study of response to subunit inactivated influenza vaccine (dated by TCRdb to about 2018). Study-level background: Deep quantitative T cell receptor repertoire profiling was used in the study to track responses to a trivalent subunit inactivated influenza vaccine. Beyond this particular receptor, the publication reports: It was suggested by the authors that each seasonal influenza vaccination may recruit only a limited number of new T cells.

V loses 1 base of germline sequence and J loses 2 bases, and the interval between the two ends is 19 bases. Including cysteine and phenylalanine, the CDR3 has 18 amino acids. Solely the CDR3 DNA is kept, with 54 bases framed from the first base. CDR1 and CDR2, looked up from the germline V gene (reference sequence), are LNHNV and YYDKDF. The method behind the library was RT-PCR. Sequencing instrument: Illumina HiSeq 2500. TCRdb's own reprocessing of the public reads used fastp at Q25 and MiXCR and kept productive beta chains. Each entry merges the rows of one CDR3 protein and shows their most common DNA and genes. In all, the sample holds 500,000 to 600,000 distinct CDR3 sequences, and approximately 10% of those were seen once. The ten most abundant clones make up approximately 10% of the sample. The same specimen was also included in a second study, on T cells expressing NK-cell markers. From the second report: TCR beta cDNA libraries were made by 5'RACE template switching that added a universal primer site and unique molecular identifiers. TCR beta-chain repertoires were profiled in sorted CD3+CD56+NKG2C+, CD3+CD56+NKG2C- and CD3+CD56-NKG2C+ T-cell subsets from several donors. Among the eight sequenced donors, only one was HCMV-seronegative, while the other seven were HCMV-seropositive. To restrict sorting to alphabetaTCR-expressing T cells, an anti-gammadeltaTCR antibody was added in several experiments. In more than 5 donors, the dominant CD3+CD56+NKG2C+ clonotypes were found to rank among the top 10 CD8+ clonotypes and to make up about 1.0-7.0% of CD8+ T cells. Those dominant clonotypes were again the most abundant among CD3+CD56-NKG2C+ cells in a handful of donors, at about 25-60.1%. Whether the expanded NKG2C-expressing T cell clones were specific for HCMV antigens was left unclear. The eight sequenced donors were randomly selected healthy volunteers, three men and five women. A commercial ELISA kit detecting HCMV-specific IgG in serum was used to determine HCMV serostatus. Peripheral blood mononuclear cells were isolated from blood by Ficoll density gradient centrifugation. For about 6 donors, bulk peripheral blood T-cell repertoires were additionally sequenced from unsorted PBMC. Synthesis of cDNA was primed from the TCR beta constant segment and was followed by two consecutive PCR amplification steps. Libraries were sequenced as 2 x 150 bp reads on Illumina HiSeq 2000/2500, MiSeq or NextSeq. MIGEC was used to demultiplex reads and group the reads by UMI, and MiTCR was used to assemble and quantify clonotypes. Only TCR cDNA sequences supported by at least two reads were kept to exclude erroneous sequences. Downstream repertoire analysis used the tcR package, and clonotypes were matched across fractions by CDR3 nucleotide sequence plus V segment. VDJmatch was used to annotate antigen specificity against VDJdb, with one amino acid substitution allowed in CDR3.

The sequence was obtained from a man aged 50 to 60 who received an inactivated influenza vaccine. Donor details come from another sample of the same person, matched by shared clones. Sequencing used PBMCs from blood, obtained on the day of vaccination. Rearrangement joined TRBV15 to TRBJ2-3; no D gene is confidently identified. Here the CDR3 is given as CATSRVPRTKAHTDTQYF. The DNA sequence reads TGTGCCACCAGCAGAGTCCCCCGCACTAAGGCTCACACAGATACGCAGTATTTT.